This TCR beta chain was captured by sequencing in a study of OX40 agonist ivuxolimab in advanced cancers. The junction had 7 bases not matched to a gene; V was cut back by 1 base and J by 5 bases. Germline CDR1 and CDR2: SGHAT and FQNNGV. The CDR3 runs 16 residues. This table comes from immunoSEQ multiplex PCR, and its TCRdb copy is limited to in-frame clones, with some not included. Here the sample spans 48,000 or so clones, approximately 78% being singletons. The clonotype originates from an adult with an advanced solid tumor such as melanoma, head and neck, liver or kidney cancer. The chain recombines TRBV11-2 with TRBJ2-1, with 8 bases matching TRBD1. The starting material was CD4+ or CD8+ T cells sorted from blood, obtained in a trial of the OX40 agonist ivuxolimab. Here the CDR3 DNA reads TGTGCCAGCAGCTTAGTTACAGGGGGGAGGCACAATGAGCAGTTCTTC. Its protein is CASSLVTGGRHNEQFF.